These T cell receptor beta chains were read from a single sample in a study of shared T cell receptors in the human thymus. Here immunoSEQ multiplex PCR was the method, and the copy in TCRdb shows in-frame clones only, minus some. The sample yields 700,000 or so clones, over 75% seen once. The same data also went into a second study, on human thymus T cells.

Material for sequencing was thymocytes. The source of these receptors is a girl less than two years old with a congenital heart defect. Both conserved end residues are part of each CDR3. D genes are given only for firm matches. The size of a clone is reported for some rows only, either as once, few or many, or as a class for expanded clones.

TRBV13	TRBJ1-1	.	.	TGTGCCAGCAGCTTAGGCCGGACACGCGAAGCTTTCTTT	CASSLGRTREAFF
TRBV5-1	TRBJ2-1	TRBD1	.	TGCGCCAGCCTTCCCGGGACAGGGTACGGTGAGCAGTTCTTC	CASLPGTGYGEQFF
TRBV7-8	TRBJ1-4	.	.	TGTGCCAGCAGCAGAGGCGTGGGTACGATTGAAAAACTGTTTTTT	CASSRGVGTIEKLFF
TRBV28	TRBJ1-5	TRBD1	.	TGTGCCAGCAGTGCCGAACAGGGGTTGATGGTCAATCAGCCCCAGCATTTT	CASSAEQGLMVNQPQHF
TRBV14	TRBJ2-7	.	.	TGTGCCAGCAGCCCGGTCCTATTCTCCTACGAGCAGTACTTC	CASSPVLFSYEQYF
TRBV7-2	TRBJ2-4	.	.	TGTGCCAGCAGCTTAGTATACAGGCCGGCCAAAAACATTCAGTACTTC	CASSLVYRPAKNIQYF
TRBV29-1	TRBJ1-5	.	.	TGCAGCGTTGCAAACGGTAGCAATCAGCCCCAGCATTTT	CSVANGSNQPQHF
TRBV10-2	TRBJ2-2	.	.	TGCGCCAGCAGTGAGAGGGGGGGGCTGGACACCGGGGAGCTGTTTTTT	CASSERGGLDTGELFF
TRBV19	TRBJ1-1	.	.	TGTGCCAGTAGGAGGAGGATTGGAGGGATAAAGAACACTGAAGCTTTCTTT	CASRRRIGGIKNTEAFF
TRBV5-6	TRBJ1-1	TRBD1	.	TGTGCCAGCAGCTTATACAGGGGTGGGGACCTGAACACTGAAGCTTTCTTT	CASSLYRGGDLNTEAFF
TRBV13	TRBJ2-7	TRBD2	.	TGTGCCAGCAGCTTCGCATCTAGCGGATCCTACGAGCAGTACTTC	CASSFASSGSYEQYF
TRBV5-4	TRBJ2-5	.	.	TGTGCCAGCAGCCTAAGGTGGAGGGGGCGCGGTGAGACCCAGTACTTC	CASSLRWRGRGETQYF
TRBV27	TRBJ2-7	.	.	TGTGCCACCTCGCTGTCCGGGGGGCAGCCCTACGAGCAGTACTTC	CATSLSGGQPYEQYF
TRBV14	TRBJ2-1	TRBD1	.	TGTGCCAGCAGCCAAGTCACAGGGGACTCCTACAATGAGCAGTTCTTC	CASSQVTGDSYNEQFF
TRBV14	TRBJ2-2	.	once	TGTGCCAGCAGCCGACCTTTGGAAACGGGACACCTTAACACCGGGGAGCTGTTTTTT	CASSRPLETGHLNTGELFF
TRBV9	TRBJ1-3	.	.	TGTGCCAGCAGCGTCGACAGGCCCGGAAACACCATATATTTT	CASSVDRPGNTIYF
TRBV11-2	TRBJ2-5	.	.	TGTGCCAGCAGTTATCTAGCTGGCGGAAGAACTGAGACCCAGTACTTC	CASSYLAGGRTETQYF
TRBV7-4	TRBJ1-2	.	.	TGTGCCAGCTCCTTGGCGGGGGGCACTTTACGGGCGGTCTATGGCTACACCTTC	CASSLAGGTLRAVYGYTF
TRBV18	TRBJ1-5	TRBD1	.	TGTGCCAGCTCCGCCAGGACAGGGGCCAGGATCGATCAGCCCCAGCATTTT	CASSARTGARIDQPQHF
TRBV7-8	TRBJ1-5	TRBD1	.	TGTGCCACTTCGGTGGGGGACAGGGGCGTATGGGGATTAAATCAGCCCCAGCATTTT	CATSVGDRGVWGLNQPQHF
TRBV9	TRBJ1-2	.	few	TGTGCCAGCAGCCCGTCTCGGGTGGGAGGGGACTATGGCTACACCTTC	CASSPSRVGGDYGYTF
TRBV7-8	TRBJ2-2	TRBD2	.	TGTGCCAGCAGCTTAGTTGCTAGCGGGGGCACCGGGGAGCTGTTTTTT	CASSLVASGGTGELFF
TRBV7-9	TRBJ1-2	.	.	TGTGCCAGCAGCTTAACTGCTGGGGAGTTGAGCTATGGCTACACCTTC	CASSLTAGELSYGYTF
TRBV9	TRBJ1-4	TRBD1	.	TGTGCCAGCAGCGTAGGGGGACAGGGTCGGATGAATAACACCTTTAATGAAAAACTGTTTTTT	CASSVGGQGRMNNTFNEKLFF
TRBV29-1	TRBJ1-1	.	.	TGCAGCGTTGAATCTCCGGAGGAAGCTTTCTTT	CSVESPEEAFF
TRBV10-3	TRBJ2-2	TRBD1	.	TGTGCCATCAGGAGGCCGACAGGGGGTGCCGGGGAGCTGTTTTTT	CAIRRPTGGAGELFF
TRBV7-3	TRBJ2-7	TRBD2	.	TGTGCCAGCAGCTCGGGGGGGCGTGGTTCCGAGCAGTACTTC	CASSSGGRGSEQYF
TRBV5-6	TRBJ2-7	TRBD1	.	TGTGCCAGCAGCTTGGCCGACAGGGGTCTAAGTACTGCCTACGAGCAGTACTTC	CASSLADRGLSTAYEQYF
TRBV30	TRBJ1-2	TRBD1	.	TGTGCCGCCACAGGGGATGGCTACACCTTC	CAATGDGYTF
TRBV25-1	TRBJ2-2	TRBD1	.	TGTGCCAGCGGACCGGGACAGGGCCCCGGGGAGCTGTTTTTT	CASGPGQGPGELFF
TRBV28	TRBJ1-5	.	.	TGTGCCAGCAGTCCCCAGGCCTTCCCGATCTACTTCAATCAGCCCCAGCATTTT	CASSPQAFPIYFNQPQHF
TRBV29-1	TRBJ1-2	TRBD1	.	TGCAGCGTTCAGACAGGGACTAACTATGGCTACACCTTC	CSVQTGTNYGYTF
TRBV19	TRBJ1-6	.	.	TGTGCCAGTAGTATTCCGGGACAAGAGCATTCACCCCTCCACTTT	CASSIPGQEHSPLHF
TRBV27	TRBJ2-7	TRBD1	.	TGTGCCAGCGGGGACAGGGGATTTTATTCCTACGAGCAGTACTTC	CASGDRGFYSYEQYF
TRBV11-2	TRBJ1-1	TRBD1	.	TGTGCCAGCAGCTTAATTACGGCCCCCAGGGGGATTGAAGCTTTCTTT	CASSLITAPRGIEAFF
TRBV5-1	TRBJ1-5	TRBD1	.	TGCGCCAGCAGCTTGGGGGACAGCGACTTGAGCAATCAGCCCCAGCATTTT	CASSLGDSDLSNQPQHF
TRBV6-1	TRBJ2-3	TRBD2	.	TGTGCCAGCAGTGAACGGGGGGGAGCTGCTAGCACAGATACGCAGTATTTT	CASSERGGAASTDTQYF
TRBV6-1	TRBJ1-4	.	once	TGTGCCAGCAGTGACTGGGTACAGGGAATTGCAACTAATGAAAAACTGTTTTTT	CASSDWVQGIATNEKLFF
TRBV9	TRBJ2-7	.	.	TGTGCCAGCAGCCCGAAGACTACCGGAAGGTCGTACGAGCAGTACTTC	CASSPKTTGRSYEQYF
TRBV9	TRBJ1-3	TRBD1	.	TGTGCCAGCAGCGCAAAGACAGGGGTTGGAAACACCATATATTTT	CASSAKTGVGNTIYF
TRBV27	TRBJ2-1	TRBD2	.	TGTGCCAGCAGTCTCCTCCCTAGCGGGGACTACAATGAGCAGTTCTTC	CASSLLPSGDYNEQFF
TRBV5-1	TRBJ1-2	.	.	TGCGCCAGCAGCTTGGTAACCAGGACAAACTATGGCTACACCTTC	CASSLVTRTNYGYTF
TRBV2	TRBJ1-1	.	.	TGTGCCAGCACATTAAATGGCGGGGAGAACACTGAAGCTTTCTTT	CASTLNGGENTEAFF
TRBV9	TRBJ1-1	.	few	TGTGCCAGCAGCGCAATAGTACAGAGCCCTTACACGAACACTGAAGCTTTCTTT	CASSAIVQSPYTNTEAFF
TRBV1	TRBJ1-1	.	.	TGCACCAGCAGCCAAGACAGGCAGCAAGCTTTCTTT	CTSSQDRQQAFF
TRBV25-1	TRBJ1-3	.	.	TGTGCCAGCAGTTTCCACTCTGGAAACACCATATATTTT	CASSFHSGNTIYF
TRBV6-1	TRBJ1-2	TRBD1	.	TGTGCCAGCAGTAACAGGGGGGGTGGCTATGGCTACACCTTC	CASSNRGGGYGYTF